The T cell receptor (beta chain) under discussion was sequenced for a study of graft-versus-host responses after intestinal transplantation. Study-wide background: Recipients uniformly received anti-thymocyte globulin induction, followed by tacrolimus and steroids for approximately 3 years. Study-level results: Subjects displaying graft-donor T cell macrochimerism possessed elevated graft-versus-host to host-versus-graft clonal ratios inside allografts. Early after transplant, HvG declines were associated with peak levels of circulating GvH clones.

This table comes from immunoSEQ multiplex PCR, and its TCRdb copy is limited to in-frame clones, with some not included. This sample yields about 19,000 clones, of which approximately 86% are seen a single time; about a tenth belongs to the top ten. Germline CDR1 reads MNHNS; CDR2 reads SASEGT. V was shortened by 10 bases and J by 2 bases, with 14 bases between the two germline ends. This CDR3 spans 13 amino acids. This clone has just a few counts. What it binds is not known. The rearrangement joins TRBV6-1 to TRBJ1-2; no clear D. This clonotype originated in a human patient who received an intestinal transplant, so some T cells may come from the graft donor. The specimen comprised PBMCs, sampled approximately 230 days after intestinal transplant. The CDR3 sequence is CATGLAPNYGYTF. As DNA, the CDR3 is TGTGCCACGGGCCTTGCACCGAACTATGGCTACACCTTC.